This T cell receptor (beta chain) was documented in a study of T cell responses to AZD1222 COVID-19 vaccine. Study-level information: It was second doses at about 4 or about 12 weeks that were pooled.

CDR1 is MNHNY and CDR2 is SVGAGI in the germline V gene (reference sequence). V lost 7 bases to trimming and J lost 12 bases; unmatched junction nucleotides: 8. The CDR3 extends over 14 amino acids. Findings of the study overall: Just 5 to 7 AZD1222 recipients tested seropositive at baseline. Among the donors, most were white British and more were female, and clonal diversity was possibly underestimated.

Sequenced by immunoSEQ multiplex PCR; TCRdb stores in-frame clones only, minus some. The sample has 120,000 or so clones; 85% to 90% are singletons. In regard to this clone: Its antigen is not known.

Sequencing was performed on peripheral blood, taken on day 0 of AZD1222 vaccination. The chain combines TRBV6-6 with TRBJ2-1, with 14 bases lining up with TRBD2. The source of this sequence is an adult in good health. CDR3 bases: TGTGCCAGCACCCCGGGACTAGCGGGAGTCGGGCAGTTCTTC. This sequence encodes CASTPGLAGVGQFF.